A single T cell receptor (beta chain) is shown here with its context. Recruited during active infection, patients (from Seattle) were subsequently followed longitudinally. This entry belongs to a study of blood T cell repertoires in COVID-19. In the study overall: Material from acute and convalescent COVID-19 was sourced from the United States, Italy and Spain. Nucleic acid was either cDNA or gDNA, and it came from T cells, B-cell-depleted T cells, or PBMCs.

The CDR3 sequence is 18 residues long. Trimming at V came to 4 bases and at J to 0 bases, leaving 8 bases not matched to a gene. Looked up from germline, CDR1 is LGHDT and CDR2 is YNNKEL (reference sequence). Sequencing used immunoSEQ multiplex PCR; TCRdb keeps in-frame clones, though not all of them. The repertoire holds 200,000 to 250,000 clones, under 85% seen once, with about 7.8% in the top ten. This TCR was recovered from a woman of 80 years or more with COVID-19, enrolled during active disease. This chain joins TRBV3-1 (or the pseudogene TRBV3-2) and TRBJ2-1; 11 nucleotides line up with TRBD2. The sample taken for sequencing was peripheral blood. CDR3 in amino acids: CASSRLAGGLSSYNEQFF. In DNA, the CDR3 is TGTGCCAGCAGCCGGCTAGCGGGAGGCCTGAGCTCCTACAATGAGCAGTTCTTC.